The rows below give T cell receptor beta chains drawn from one sample of a study of CD8 T cells in ankylosing spondylitis. Via MiXCR, TCRdb re-called the 5' RACE reads, giving one row per CDR3 protein. Of 150,000 to 200,000 distinct CDR3 sequences in the sample, roughly 31% are singletons; the top ten hold 4.5% to 6%. The material sequenced was synovial fluid, either unsorted or a sorted T cell fraction (not recorded which). These receptor sequences come from a male donor with ankylosing spondylitis. Each CDR3 is given without its conserved first and last residue.

v_gene: TRBV2; j_gene: TRBJ1-6; CDR3aa: ASGRDTINSPLH
v_gene: TRBV9; j_gene: TRBJ2-1; CDR3aa: ASSLGLAGGFSEQF
v_gene: TRBV7-8; j_gene: TRBJ1-4; CDR3aa: ASSPYRISAPNDEKLF
v_gene: TRBV9; j_gene: TRBJ2-1; CDR3aa: ASSVAPSSYNEQF
v_gene: TRBV20-1; j_gene: TRBJ2-7; CDR3aa: SAGRTSYEQY
v_gene: TRBV19; j_gene: TRBJ2-7; CDR3aa: ASSIGTTTNSYEQY
v_gene: TRBV6-5; j_gene: TRBJ1-4; CDR3aa: ASSPVGEKLF
v_gene: TRBV7-9; j_gene: TRBJ1-3; CDR3aa: ASGEYRGNGNTIY
v_gene: TRBV12-3/TRBV12-4; j_gene: TRBJ2-1; CDR3aa: ASSHLDRVSYNEQF
v_gene: TRBV11-1; j_gene: TRBJ2-1; CDR3aa: ASSHNPSSYNEQF
v_gene: TRBV2; j_gene: TRBJ2-1; CDR3aa: ASRPDRGTYNEQF
v_gene: TRBV19; j_gene: TRBJ2-2; CDR3aa: ASAAGNPSTGELF
v_gene: TRBV2; j_gene: TRBJ1-1; CDR3aa: ASVLGGMNTEAF
v_gene: TRBV10-3; j_gene: TRBJ1-1; CDR3aa: AITGGQTNTEAF
v_gene: TRBV3-1; j_gene: TRBJ1-2; CDR3aa: ASSQDSGYT
v_gene: TRBV3-1; j_gene: TRBJ2-2; CDR3aa: ASSHLGLNTGELF
v_gene: TRBV5-1; j_gene: TRBJ1-1; CDR3aa: ASSPDRGNTEAF
v_gene: TRBV20-1; j_gene: TRBJ1-6; CDR3aa: SARIAGPNSPLH
v_gene: TRBV20-1; j_gene: TRBJ2-3; CDR3aa: SAKGAARASTDTQY
v_gene: TRBV9; j_gene: TRBJ1-2; CDR3aa: ASSVAKGSGYT
v_gene: TRBV20-1; j_gene: TRBJ2-3; CDR3aa: SASPTSPGEY
v_gene: TRBV5-1; j_gene: TRBJ2-3; CDR3aa: ASLAGPTDTQY